This TCR beta chain was documented in a study of blood T cell repertoires in COVID-19. Study-level information: T cells, B-cell-depleted T cells, or PBMCs provided the cDNA or gDNA that served as material.

This clone appeared a single time. The V gene's germline CDR1 is LGHDT and CDR2 YNNKEL (reference sequence). V shed 4 bases and J 5 bases; nucleotides not matched to a gene: 4. The CDR3 contains 15 residues. The protocol was immunoSEQ multiplex PCR, while the TCRdb copy is restricted to in-frame clones and leaves out a portion. The table shows approximately 340,000 clones, with roughly 86% occurring only once. The rearrangement links TRBV3-1 (or the pseudogene TRBV3-2) to TRBJ2-7, with 14 bases identical to TRBD2. Sequencing input: peripheral blood. The TCR was taken from a young man with COVID-19, enrolled during active disease. The CDR3 nucleotides are TGTGCCAGCAGCCGTCCGGGACTAGCGGGAGACGAGCAGTACTTC. Protein: CASSRPGLAGDEQYF.